The present T cell receptor beta chain was sequenced within a study of control samples from healthy donors and cancer patients (dated by TCRdb to about 2020). The CDR3 contains 16 residues, cysteine and phenylalanine counted. The only DNA kept is the CDR3, 48 bases in frame from the first base. V trim: 6 bases; J trim: 1 base; unmatched bases: 7. The germline V gene sets CDR1 to MRHNA and CDR2 to SNTAGT. Remarks on this clone: The antigen it recognizes is unknown. No base qualities exist here, and no much larger clone lies one base off it.

The library was generated by the immunoSEQ multiplex PCR assay. The immuneACCESS repertoire file appears here via TCRdb, limited to in-frame rearrangements. These files lack a portion of the clones; in checked studies, under half of the deficit traces to unresolved V genes, and the cause of the others is not known. The sample has some 40,000 clones on record, around four fifths of them singletons. The top ten hold around a fifth of the sample. The clonotype was recovered from a woman aged 60 to 75 with lung cancer. In this chain, TRBV6-4 is recombined with TRBJ2-1, and TRBD2 aligns with 9 junction nucleotides. What was sequenced was PBMCs. CDR3 region: CASSLTSGFSYNEQFF. In nucleotide form, the sequence is TGTGCCAGCAGCCTGACTAGCGGTTTTTCCTACAATGAGCAGTTCTTC.